This T cell receptor (beta chain) was sequenced in a study of blood T cell repertoires in COVID-19. TCRdb's copy holds only in-frame clones and misses some; the assay was immunoSEQ multiplex PCR. The sample contains roughly 410,000 clones, around nine tenths of which appear only once. V lost 3 bases to trimming and J lost 6 bases, with 9 bases between them. Germline V lookup: CDR1 SGHRS, CDR2 YFSETQ. This CDR3 contains 12 residues. The gene calls are TRBV5-1 and TRBJ1-1; D uncertain. Sequenced material: peripheral blood. This clonotype was obtained from a woman between 40 and 50 years old with COVID-19, enrolled during active disease. The CDR3 DNA reads TGCGCCAGCAGCTCTGAGGGCCCTGAAGCTTTCTTT. It encodes CASSSEGPEAFF.